Each of the 5 T cell receptor beta chains below was sequenced from the same sample in a study of shared clonotypes between healthy human individuals (dated by TCRdb to the early 2020s). Preparation of the library involved the immunoSEQ multiplex PCR assay. TCRdb's version of the immuneACCESS table is confined to in-frame rearrangements and falls short of the full clone set. An unresolved V gene accounts for under half of the shortfall where checked; the remainder is of unknown origin. The sample table shows 2 million to 2.5 million clones, and 93% are seen once. 0.36% of the sample belongs to the ten largest clones. Material: naive CD4+ T cells from PBMCs. The cell subset or site tag for this specimen amounts to: CD45RA+ positively selected. These receptors all stem from a man in his late teens or twenties in good health. Some clones in this sample may be carry-over from other donors' samples.

This chain joins TRBV6-1 and TRBJ1-5; 7 bases fit TRBD1. The CDR3 contains 18 residues. The V gene end was trimmed by 6 bases and the J gene end by 0 bases; junction bases not matched to a gene: 14. Looked up from germline, CDR1 is MNHNS and CDR2 is SASEGT. DNA of the CDR3: TGTGCCAGCAGGGAAAGAAGGGAGGGGGCTTATAGCAATCAGCCCCAGCATTTT. Encoded protein: CASRERREGAYSNQPQHF.

The chain links TRBV27 to TRBJ2-1; possibly TRBD1 for D (6 bases). Germline CDR1 is MNHEY and CDR2 is SMNVEV (reference sequence). Trimming removed 3 bases at V and 3 bases at J, with 12 bases between. This CDR3 comprises 15 residues. CDR3 DNA: TGTGCCAGCAGTTTTAGTAAGACAGGCTACAATGAGCAGTTCTTC. Residues: CASSFSKTGYNEQFF.

The genes are TRBV18 and TRBJ1-1, with no clear D. The germline gives CDR1 KGHSH, CDR2 LQKENI. The V and J ends lost 2 bases and 1 base respectively, with 8 bases between them. The CDR3 length is 14 residues. CDR3 in amino acids: CASSPVPGNTEAFF. The CDR3 DNA follows: TGTGCCAGCTCACCAGTACCGGGGAACACTGAAGCTTTCTTT. Variable domain in full (rest from reference TRBV18 and TRBJ1-1): NAGVMQNPRHLVRRRGQEARLRCSPMKGHSHVYWYRQLPEEGLKFMVYLQKENIIDESGMPKERFSAEFPKEGPSILRIQQVVRGDSAAYFCASSPVPGNTEAFFGQGTRLTVV.

The chain links TRBV7-2 to TRBJ2-1; D is unresolved. Germline V CDR1 and CDR2: SGHTA, FQGNSA. The CDR3 sequence is 13 residues long. Deletions cut 5 bases from V and 7 bases from J, with 12 bases between. CDR3 loop: CASSPRQENEQFF. In nucleotides, the CDR3 is TGTGCCAGCAGCCCGAGACAAGAAAATGAGCAGTTCTTC.

On this clone: Other DNA sequences in this sample translate to the same CDR3. The gene calls are TRBV5-1 and TRBJ2-3; 7 nucleotides line up with TRBD1. In germline, CDR1 is SGHRS, CDR2 YFSETQ. The J segment lost 4 bases and the V segment lost 0 bases, leaving 2 bases of the junction unmatched. The CDR3 spans 14 residues. In DNA form, the CDR3 reads TGCGCCAGCAGCTTGGGGGGGACAGCAGATACGCAGTATTTT. Amino acids: CASSLGGTADTQYF.